The 5 T cell receptor beta chains below come from one sample, sequenced in a study of glioma-infiltrating T cells (dated by TCRdb to the mid-2010s). The data were produced on an Illumina MiSeq. TCR alpha and beta CDR3 regions were amplified with the iRepertoire nested amplicon-rescue multiplex PCR (arm-PCR) platform from RNA. The public reads were quality trimmed at Q25 with fastp and then assembled into clones with MiXCR by TCRdb, keeping productive beta chains. Rows with one shared CDR3 protein collapse into an entry with the most common genes and DNA. The sample records some 100,000 distinct CDR3 sequences, less than 30% of which are singletons. The ten largest clones add up to 35% of the sample. Sequencing was done on a sample of glioma tissue, nonneoplastic brain tissue, or PBMCs (not recorded which). Receptor source: a human donor with low-grade glioma or glioblastoma, undergoing nonglioma brain surgery, or in good health (not recorded which).

This clonotype was seen only a few times. The chain employs TRBV7-3 and TRBJ1-1; D gene uncertain. The germline CDR1 and CDR2 sequences are SGHTA and FQGTGA. The CDR3 contains 12 residues. The V and J ends lost 11 bases and 4 bases respectively, with 14 bases between them. The DNA for the CDR3 is TGTGCCTTCCTGAGGGCGAGCACTGAAGCTTTCTTT. It encodes CAFLRASTEAFF.

This clonotype was observed at least ten times. This chain joins TRBV2 and TRBJ2-5, with D perhaps given as TRBD1 or TRBD2 (5 bases each). Germline V gene lookup returns CDR1 SNHLY and CDR2 FYNNEI. The CDR3 length is 13 residues. V gave up 3 bases and J gave up 4 bases, with 9 bases separating them. The CDR3 DNA reads as TGTGCCAGCAGTGATGGGGGAACAGAGACCCAGTACTTC. This sequence encodes CASSDGGTETQYF. The variable domain in full, completed from reference TRBV2 and TRBJ2-5, reads EPEVTQTPSHQVTQMGQEVILRCVPISNHLYFYWYRQILGQKVEFLVSFYNNEISEKSEIFDDQFSVERPDGSNFTLKIRSTKLEDSAMYFCASSDGGTETQYFGPGTRLLVL.

This clonotype was counted ten times or more. One end of the junction fails to match germline, which may point to a read error. The chain combines TRBV29-1 with TRBJ2-7, with D possibly TRBD1 on 6 matching bases. The CDR3 spans 13 residues. Germline CDR1 and CDR2: SQVTM and ANQGSEA. The CDR3 bases are TGCAGCGTTGGGGGCAGGGGCCGCGGACCTTTACACTTC. Protein product: CSVGGRGRGPLHF.

This clonotype was detected ten times or more. The chain is built from TRBV19 and TRBJ1-1; maybe TRBD1 (5 bases). The germline CDR1 and CDR2 sequences are LNHDA and SQIVND (reference sequence). The CDR3 is 15 amino acids. Deletions cut 3 bases from V and 1 base from J, with 12 bases between. The CDR3 spells CASSINRWGNTEAFF. For the CDR3, the DNA is TGTGCCAGTAGTATTAACAGGTGGGGGAACACTGAAGCTTTCTTT.

J is TRBJ2-1 and V is TRBV20-1; 8 bases match TRBD2. The ends lost 2 bases at V and 1 base at J; junction bases unmatched: 10. The CDR3 sequence is 17 residues long. Germline V CDR1 and CDR2: DFQATT, SNEGSKA (reference sequence). For the CDR3, the DNA is TGCAGTGCTAGACCCCCCGGGGGGGGAAGATCCTACAATGAGCAGTTCTTC. Translating gives CSARPPGGGRSYNEQFF.